This T cell receptor beta chain was captured by sequencing in a study of PD-1 blockade in classical Hodgkin lymphoma. After autologous stem cell transplantation all patients relapsed, and prior brentuximab vedotin exposure differed between cohorts. Sequenced by immunoSEQ multiplex PCR; TCRdb stores in-frame clones only, minus some. The table lists just under 30,000 clones, around 71% of them singletons. Points from the study as a whole: Reported baseline diversity: healthy donors highest, relapsed/refractory patients lowest. Complete responders entered with baseline diversity on par with newly diagnosed patients, the results showed.

Concerning this clone itself: Its antigen is as yet unknown.

The V and J ends lost 4 bases and 4 bases, in that order; junction bases with no gene match: 9. The CDR3 sequence is 15 residues long. Germline values: CDR1 SGHTA, CDR2 FQGTGA. The gene calls are TRBV7-3 and TRBJ1-1, with TRBD1 matching over 7 bases. This sequence was found in a human donor with classical Hodgkin lymphoma. The sample here was peripheral blood mononuclear cells (PBMCs), taken before the second cycle of nivolumab. This CDR3 is CASSYQGGRITEAFF. In nucleotides, the CDR3 is TGTGCCAGCAGCTACCAGGGGGGGAGGATCACTGAAGCTTTCTTT.